This TCR beta chain was sequenced during a study of CD8 T cells in Susac syndrome (dated by TCRdb to about 2019). Regarding the study in general: The study used repertoire sequencing to test whether antigen drove CD8+ T cell activation and differentiation in Susac syndrome. Clonality of the CD8+ T cell repertoire was compared between more than 10 healthy donors, approximately 14 Susac syndrome patients and fewer than 16 multiple sclerosis patients.

Peripheral blood CD8+ and CD4+ T cells from healthy donors, Susac syndrome patients and multiple sclerosis patients were profiled by high-throughput TCR beta sequencing. Healthy donors were included as age- and sex-matched controls. Bulk CD8+ and CD4+ T cells were purified by magnetic negative isolation, while CD8+ TEMRA cells were enriched using FACS. Blood was collected in EDTA tubes and processed within 24 hours, with PBMCs isolated through density gradient centrifugation. PBMCs destined for TCR sequencing were cryopreserved in liquid nitrogen and later thawed in a 37 °C water bath. A purity of at least 90% was achieved for sorted or isolated CD4+, CD8+ and CD8+ TEMRA cells. On the study overall, not on this receptor specifically: The number of individuals in the TCR sequencing and HLA analysis was recognized as being relatively small.

On this clonotype: The antigen this receptor binds is unknown. One end of the junction is discordant with germline, which a read error may explain.

RNA was extracted using the RNeasy kit, and roughly 0.5 to 1 microgram was reverse transcribed with random hexamers. TCR beta CDR3 regions were amplified with the immunoSEQ multiplex PCR assay covering 54 Vbeta and 13 Jbeta segments. PCR amplification bias was corrected by using a synthetic template baseline for primer optimization and computational correction. As for the authors' bioinformatics: Reads were annotated to V, D and J genes according to IMGT and were analyzed with immunoSEQ Analyzer, with only productive sequences retained. Clonality was computed as one minus Shannon entropy normalized by log2 of the number of productive unique sequences. For each patient and control, public and private clones were evaluated among the 100 most prevalent clones. Susac-specific clones were defined as absent from healthy and MS cohorts, roughly 1,100 published viral clones and other ImmuneACCESS disease sequences. The public sequencing data were trimmed at Q25 with fastp and processed into clonotypes with MiXCR by TCRdb, which kept only in-frame beta chains. Merged by CDR3 protein, the rows form single entries marked with the most common genes and DNA. The V and J calls and clone size are TCRdb's, not the authors'. Present in this sample are about 49,000 distinct CDR3 sequences, 90% to 95% of which were seen just once. The ten largest account for more than 0.45% of the sample.

The material sequenced was CD8+ T cells from PBMCs. The source of this sequence is a human donor in good health.

CDR3 sequence: CSAAGGGLYNEQSF. The DNA sequence reads TGCAGTGCCGCTGGAGGTGGGCTCTACAATGAGCAGTCCTTC. The sequence is built from TRBV20-1 and TRBJ2-1; the best D guess is TRBD2, with 5 bases matching. The germline V gene (reference sequence) provides CDR1 DFQATT and CDR2 SNEGSKA. From its cysteine to its phenylalanine, the CDR3 spans 14 amino acids. Of all the DNA, just the CDR3 is kept, 42 bases in frame from base 1.